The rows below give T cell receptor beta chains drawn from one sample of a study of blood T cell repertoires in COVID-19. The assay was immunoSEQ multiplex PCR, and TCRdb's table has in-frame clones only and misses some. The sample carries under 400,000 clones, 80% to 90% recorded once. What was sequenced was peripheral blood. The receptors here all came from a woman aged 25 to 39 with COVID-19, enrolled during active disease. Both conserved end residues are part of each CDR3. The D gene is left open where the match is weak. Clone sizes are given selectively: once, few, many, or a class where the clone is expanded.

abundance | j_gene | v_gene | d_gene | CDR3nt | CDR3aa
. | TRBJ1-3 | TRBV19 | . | TGTGCCAGTAGTGGCGGAACCTCTGGAAACACCATATATTTT | CASSGGTSGNTIYF
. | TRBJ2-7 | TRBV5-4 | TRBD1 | TGTGCCAGCAGCCCGGGACAGCCCTACGAGCAGTACTTC | CASSPGQPYEQYF
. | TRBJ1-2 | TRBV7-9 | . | TGTGCCAGCAGCGCCGTGGGGGGGCTCCTCTATGGCTACACCTTC | CASSAVGGLLYGYTF
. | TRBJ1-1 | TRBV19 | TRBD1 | TGTGCCAGTAGCCCGGACAGGGCGAACACTGAAGCTTTCTTT | CASSPDRANTEAFF
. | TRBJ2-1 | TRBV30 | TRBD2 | TGTGCCTGGAGTTTTACTAGCGGGAGCGGAAATGAGCAGTTCTTC | CAWSFTSGSGNEQFF
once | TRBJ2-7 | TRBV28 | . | TGTGCCAGCAATGGACCAGGGCCCTACGAGCAGTACTTC | CASNGPGPYEQYF
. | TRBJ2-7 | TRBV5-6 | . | TGTGCCAGCAGCTCGGTAGGGGGACGGCCGTACGAGCAGTACTTC | CASSSVGGRPYEQYF
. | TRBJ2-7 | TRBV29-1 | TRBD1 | TGCAGCGTTGCATGGACAGGGTCCTCCTACGAGCAGTACTTC | CSVAWTGSSYEQYF
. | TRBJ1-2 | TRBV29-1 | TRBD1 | TGCAGCGTCGGTCAGGGGGCGTCTGGCTACACCTTC | CSVGQGASGYTF
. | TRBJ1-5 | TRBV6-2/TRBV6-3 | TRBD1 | TGTGCCAGCAGCAAGGGACAGGGGAGCAATCAGCCCCAGCATTTT | CASSKGQGSNQPQHF
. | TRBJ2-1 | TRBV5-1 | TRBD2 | TGCGCCAGCAGCTCGATAGCGGGGTTTAGGAATGAGCAGTTCTTC | CASSSIAGFRNEQFF
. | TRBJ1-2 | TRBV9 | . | TGTGCCAGCAGCGAACTCAGGGATGGCTATGGCTACACCTTC | CASSELRDGYGYTF
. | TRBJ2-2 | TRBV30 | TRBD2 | TGTGCCTGGAGTCCCCACAGCGGGAGGGCCCCCGGGGAGCTGTTTTTT | CAWSPHSGRAPGELFF
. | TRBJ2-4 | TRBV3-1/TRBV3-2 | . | TGTGCCAGCAGCCCCGGACAGAAAAACATTCAGTACTTC | CASSPGQKNIQYF
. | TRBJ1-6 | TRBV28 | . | TGTGCCAGCAGCAAACCCGGGAGGCCCTATTCACCCCTCCACTTT | CASSKPGRPYSPLHF
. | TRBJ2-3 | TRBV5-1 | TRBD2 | TGCGCCAGCAGCTTGGCCACGACTAGCGGGCCAGGGTCAGATACGCAGTATTTT | CASSLATTSGPGSDTQYF
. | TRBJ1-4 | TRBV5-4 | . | TGTGCCAGCAGCTTGGGCCGGGAGGGAATTGGGGAAAAACTGTTTTTT | CASSLGREGIGEKLFF
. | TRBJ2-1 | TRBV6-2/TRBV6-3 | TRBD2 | TGTGCCAGCAGCCTAGCGGGGGGGTACAATGAGCAGTTCTTC | CASSLAGGYNEQFF
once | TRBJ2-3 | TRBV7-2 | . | TGTGCCAGCAGCTTTACCCAGGGAAGGGATACGCAGTATTTT | CASSFTQGRDTQYF
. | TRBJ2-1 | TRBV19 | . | TGTGCCAGTACCGGCGGGTACTACAATGAGCAGTTCTTC | CASTGGYYNEQFF
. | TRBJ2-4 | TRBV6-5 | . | TGTGCCAGCAGTAGGAGGGCTAGAGGCAAAAACATTCGGTACTTC | CASSRRARGKNIRYF
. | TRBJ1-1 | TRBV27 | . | TGTGCCAGCAGTGGCGGAGTTTTTTCGAAAGCTTTCTTT | CASSGGVFSKAFF
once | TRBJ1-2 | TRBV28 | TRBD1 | TGTGCCAGCAGTTTTTATTCTAACAGGGGGCTCGGCTACACCTTC | CASSFYSNRGLGYTF